Reported below is one TCR beta chain. Authors' data handling: Nucleated cell counts were estimated from reference gene primer amplification. Profiled with immunoSEQ multiplex PCR; TCRdb holds only in-frame clones, not every one. The D gene and trimming were derived from the DNA, and the V and J assignments and clone size from that table. The table shows roughly 160,000 clones, with 80% to 90% occurring only once. Germline CDR1 is SGHTS and CDR2 is YDEGEE. With 0 bases removed from V and 1 base from J, the gap between germline ends came to 14 bases. This CDR3 region has 17 residues. The data stem from a study of blood T cell repertoires in COVID-19. Study in general: Samples came from the United States, Italy and Spain, spanning acute and convalescent COVID-19. From T cells, B-cell-depleted T cells, or PBMCs came the material, which was cDNA or gDNA.

Sequenced: peripheral blood. The V call is TRBV5-8, the J call TRBJ2-4; D perhaps matches TRBD1 (6 bases). The TCR originated in a woman aged 55-70 years who had recovered from COVID-19. CDR3 in amino acids: CASSLAMGALAKNIQYF. The CDR3 DNA reads as TGTGCCAGCAGCTTGGCGATGGGGGCTTTGGCCAAAAACATTCAGTACTTC.